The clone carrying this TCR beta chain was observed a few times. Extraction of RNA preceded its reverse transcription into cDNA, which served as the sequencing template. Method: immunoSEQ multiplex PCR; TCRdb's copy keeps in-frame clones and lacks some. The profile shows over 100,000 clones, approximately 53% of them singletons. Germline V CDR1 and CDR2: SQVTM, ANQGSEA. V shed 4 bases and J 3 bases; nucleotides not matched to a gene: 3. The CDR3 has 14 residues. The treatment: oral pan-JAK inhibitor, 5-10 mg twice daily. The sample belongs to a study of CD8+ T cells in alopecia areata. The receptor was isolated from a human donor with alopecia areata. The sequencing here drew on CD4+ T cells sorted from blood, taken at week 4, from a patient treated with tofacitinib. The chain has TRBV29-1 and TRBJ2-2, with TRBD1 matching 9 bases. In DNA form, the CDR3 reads TGCAGCGTTGGCCGGGACAGGGACACCGGGGAGCTGTTTTTT. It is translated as CSVGRDRDTGELFF.